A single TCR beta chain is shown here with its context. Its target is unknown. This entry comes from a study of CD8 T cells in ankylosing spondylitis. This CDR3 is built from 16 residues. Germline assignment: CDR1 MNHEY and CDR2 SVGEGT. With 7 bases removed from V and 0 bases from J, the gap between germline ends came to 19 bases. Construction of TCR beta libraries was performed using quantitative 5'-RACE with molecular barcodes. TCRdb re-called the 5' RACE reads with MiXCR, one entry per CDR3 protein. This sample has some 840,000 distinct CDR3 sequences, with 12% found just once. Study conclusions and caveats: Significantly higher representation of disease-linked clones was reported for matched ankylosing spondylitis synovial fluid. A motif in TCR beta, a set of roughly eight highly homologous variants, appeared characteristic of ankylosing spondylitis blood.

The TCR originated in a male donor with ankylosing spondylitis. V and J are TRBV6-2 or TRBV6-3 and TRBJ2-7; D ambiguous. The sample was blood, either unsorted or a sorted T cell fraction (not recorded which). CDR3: CASTHPLGGSSYEQYF. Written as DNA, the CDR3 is TGTGCCAGCACCCACCCTCTGGGCGGCAGCTCCTACGAGCAGTACTTC.